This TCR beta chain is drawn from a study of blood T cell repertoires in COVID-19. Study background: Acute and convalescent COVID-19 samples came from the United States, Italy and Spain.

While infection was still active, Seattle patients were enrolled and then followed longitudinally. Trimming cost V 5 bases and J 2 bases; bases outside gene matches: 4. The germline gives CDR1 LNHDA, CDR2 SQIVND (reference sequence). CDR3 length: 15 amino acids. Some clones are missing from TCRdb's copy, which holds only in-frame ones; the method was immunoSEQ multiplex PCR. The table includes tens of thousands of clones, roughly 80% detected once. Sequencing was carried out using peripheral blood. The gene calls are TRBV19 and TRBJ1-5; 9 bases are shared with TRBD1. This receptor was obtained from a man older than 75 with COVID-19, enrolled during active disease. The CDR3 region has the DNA TGTGCCAGTAGTGGGGACAGGGTCGGCAATCAGCCCCAGCATTTT. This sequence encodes CASSGDRVGNQPQHF. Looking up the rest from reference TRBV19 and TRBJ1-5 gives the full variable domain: DGGITQSPKYLFRKEGQNVTLSCEQNLNHDAMYWYRQDPGQGLRLIYYSQIVNDFQKGDIAEGYSVSREKKESFPLTVTSAQKNPTAFYLCASSGDRVGNQPQHFGDGTRLSIL.